This T cell receptor (beta chain) was recorded in a study of blood T cell repertoires in COVID-19. Some clones are missing from TCRdb's copy, which holds only in-frame ones; the method was immunoSEQ multiplex PCR. The sample holds 200,000 to 300,000 clones, 70% to 90% seen once. Germline loops: CDR1 LNHDA, CDR2 SQIVND (reference sequence). This CDR3 contains 16 residues. Trimming removed 6 bases from V and 4 bases from J; junction bases left unmatched: 8. The chain employs TRBV19 and TRBJ2-3; TRBD2 agrees at 12 bases. The clonotype originates from a woman between 50 and 59 years old with acute or convalescent COVID-19. The sample comprised peripheral blood. The CDR3: CASRETSGSSADTQYF. The CDR3 bases are TGTGCCAGTAGGGAGACTAGCGGGAGCTCGGCAGATACGCAGTATTTT.